The 23 T cell receptor beta chains listed next were all sequenced from one sample in a study of Ad26.COV2.S vaccination and SARS-CoV-2 variants. Repertoires were generated with immunoSEQ multiplex PCR, while TCRdb's copy carries only in-frame clones and drops some. The table lists fewer than 500,000 clones, 90% of them singletons. Regarding treatment: around 19 received Ad26.COV2.S at low or high dose, single or two shots; 5 received placebo; per-sample allocation not given. Repertoires come from day 63 after the first vaccine or placebo injection. The sample consisted of peripheral blood, taken in a trial of Ad26.COV2.S vaccine versus placebo. These receptors originate from a person between 18 and 59 years old who received the Ad26.COV2.S COVID-19 vaccine or a placebo.

V usage is TRBV28 and J usage is TRBJ2-6; 8 bases line up with TRBD1. Germline V gene sequence: CDR1 MDHEN, CDR2 SYDVKM. The CDR3 sequence is 17 residues long. Losses at the gene ends were 0 bases for V and 4 bases for J; bases not matched to a gene: 5. CDR3: CASSLWQGATGANVLTF. The CDR3, as DNA: TGTGCCAGCAGTTTATGGCAGGGGGCTACAGGGGCCAACGTCCTGACTTTC.

The chain links TRBV6-1 to TRBJ2-5; 9 nucleotides align to TRBD1. Germline V gives CDR1 MNHNS, CDR2 SASEGT. V dropped 3 bases and J dropped 4; count of bases not matched to a gene: 3. The CDR3 loop spans 14 amino acids. DNA of the CDR3: TGTGCCAGCAGTGAGACAGGGGGGGTAGAGACCCAGTACTTC. This encodes CASSETGGVETQYF.

The genes are TRBV5-1 and TRBJ1-1; 8 bases line up with TRBD1. The CDR3 has 14 amino acids. The V gene's germline CDR1 is SGHRS and CDR2 YFSETQ. J was trimmed by 4 bases and V by 7 bases; bases with no gene match: 9. The CDR3: CASGTGVGVTEAFF. The CDR3 nucleotides are TGCGCCAGCGGGACAGGAGTTGGGGTCACTGAAGCTTTCTTT. Drawing the rest from reference TRBV5-1 and TRBJ1-1, the complete variable domain is KAGVTQTPRYLIKTRGQQVTLSCSPISGHRSVSWYQQTPGQGLQFLFEYFSETQRNKGNFPGRFSGRQFSNSRSEMNVSTLELGDSALYLCASGTGVGVTEAFFGQGTRLTVV.

This clone is a singleton in its sample. The chain has TRBV27 and TRBJ1-1; a weak D match, TRBD1 (5 bases). Germline V gene sequence: CDR1 MNHEY, CDR2 SMNVEV (reference sequence). The CDR3 spans 14 residues. The V and J ends lost 1 base and 8 bases respectively, with 14 bases between them. The CDR3 region has the DNA TGTGCCAGCAGTTTATTGCGGGGACTTACAGAAGCTTTCTTT. Residues: CASSLLRGLTEAFF.

This clone has just one count. The V and J genes are TRBV30 and TRBJ2-2, with TRBD2 matching over 8 bases. The V segment lost 1 base and the J segment 7 bases; nucleotides outside the gene matches: 11. Germline loops: CDR1 GTSNPN, CDR2 SVGIG (reference sequence). This CDR3 is built from 16 residues. CDR3: CAWSASLTSVVGELFF. CDR3 sequence (DNA): TGTGCCTGGAGTGCCTCCCTGACTAGCGTGGTCGGGGAGCTGTTTTTT.

V is TRBV19 and J is TRBJ2-5; the match to TRBD2 covers 7 bases. The CDR3 consists of 15 residues. Germline V gene data show CDR1 as LNHDA and CDR2 as SQIVND (reference sequence). V lost 6 bases to trimming and J lost 5 bases; unmatched junction nucleotides: 12. The chain's CDR3 is CASSPLRGEGETQYF. The DNA of the CDR3 is TGTGCCAGTAGCCCGTTACGGGGGGAAGGGGAGACCCAGTACTTC.

This clone was found once. V is TRBV15 and J is TRBJ2-7; D remains ambiguous. Trimming took off 5 bases at V and 4 bases at J, with 6 bases between the two ends. The CDR3 sequence is 11 residues long. The germline V gene encodes CDR1 LNHNV and CDR2 YYDKDF (reference sequence). For the CDR3, the DNA is TGTGCCACCAGCTGGGATTACGAGCAGTACTTC. Translation gives CATSWDYEQYF.

Notes on this clone: The sample carries other DNA sequences with the same CDR3. The rearrangement links TRBV28 to TRBJ2-2, with TRBD1 as a possible D gene (5 bases). The ends were cut back, 7 bases at V and 5 bases at J, with 8 bases in the middle. CDR1 is MDHEN and CDR2 is SYDVKM in the germline V gene. CDR3 size: 12 residues. The CDR3 here is CASTGPTGELFF. CDR3 sequence (DNA): TGTGCCAGCACAGGGCCTACCGGGGAGCTGTTTTTT.

The V gene is TRBV6-1, the J gene TRBJ2-3; D not resolved. This CDR3 contains 17 residues. In germline, CDR1 is MNHNS, CDR2 SASEGT. Trimming pared 1 base from V and 6 bases from J, leaving 20 bases between. CDR3 bases: TGTGCCAGCAGTGAAGGCACGGGTAGGCTAGTTCCGGATACGCAGTATTTT. Amino acid sequence: CASSEGTGRLVPDTQYF.

The V call is TRBV7-9, the J call TRBJ2-1; no definite D call. V gave up 5 bases and J gave up 4 bases, with 15 bases separating them. Per the germline V gene, CDR1 is SEHNR and CDR2 is FQNEAQ (reference sequence). The length of the CDR3 is 15 residues. The CDR3 protein is CASSLWTGWYNEQFF. CDR3 nucleotides: TGTGCCAGCAGCCTATGGACGGGCTGGTACAATGAGCAGTTCTTC. The complete variable domain, with remaining parts taken from reference TRBV7-9 and TRBJ2-1, reads DTGVSQNPRHKITKRGQNVTFRCDPISEHNRLYWYRQTLGQGPEFLTYFQNEAQLEKSRLLSDRFSAERPKGSFSTLEIQRTEQGDSAMYLCASSLWTGWYNEQFFGPGTRLTVL.

This clone was observed once. V is TRBV2 and J is TRBJ1-5, with D uncertain. The V and J ends lost 3 bases and 6 bases respectively, with 12 bases between them. The CDR3 is 14 residues long. Germline CDR1 SNHLY, CDR2 FYNNEI. The CDR3 sequence is CASSENAGSQPQHF. The CDR3 DNA reads as TGTGCCAGCAGTGAGAACGCGGGAAGTCAGCCCCAGCATTTT.

This clone was observed a single time. The chain uses TRBV25-1 and TRBJ2-5; TRBD2 agrees at 10 bases. The CDR3 loop spans 18 amino acids. CDR1 is MGHDK and CDR2 is SYGVNS in the germline V gene. V shed 2 bases, J shed 1 base, and the junction held 10 bases outside the gene matches. Written as DNA, the CDR3 is TGTGCCAGCAGTGAACTCGGACTAGCGGAGGGGCTCCAAGAGACCCAGTACTTC. Translated: CASSELGLAEGLQETQYF.

V gene TRBV7-3 combines with J gene TRBJ2-1; 9 bases are a match to TRBD2. The trim removed 2 bases at V and 8 bases at J, leaving 4 bases unmatched. This CDR3 has 14 residues. Germline CDR1 SGHTA, CDR2 FQGTGA. This chain's CDR3 is CASSLAGGIDEQFF. CDR3 in DNA: TGTGCCAGCAGCTTAGCGGGAGGGATCGATGAGCAGTTCTTC.

This chain links TRBV2 with TRBJ2-3, with a tentative D call TRBD2 (5 bases). Looked up from germline, CDR1 is SNHLY and CDR2 is FYNNEI. This CDR3 is built from 15 residues. Trimming pared 4 bases from V and 2 bases from J, leaving 13 bases between. This CDR3 reads CASSGDGESTDTQYF. The CDR3, as DNA: TGTGCCAGCAGTGGTGACGGGGAATCCACAGATACGCAGTATTTT.

The rearrangement joins TRBV9 to TRBJ1-1; 9 positions match TRBD1. This CDR3 has 14 residues. Germline V gene lookup returns CDR1 SGDLS and CDR2 YYNGEE. V shed 4 bases, J shed 10 bases, and the junction held 11 bases outside the gene matches. The CDR3 DNA reads TGTGCCAGCAGCTTAGAAGGACAGGGGTTTGGAGCTTTCTTT. This encodes CASSLEGQGFGAFF.

The chain recombines TRBV6-6 with TRBJ1-4; tentative D call: TRBD1 (5 bases). CDR1 is MNHNY and CDR2 is SVGAGI in the germline V gene (reference sequence). The CDR3 extends over 15 amino acids. The V gene lost 5 bases and the J gene lost 3 bases, with 13 bases spanning the gap. The CDR3 is CASSPRGPPNEKLFF. The CDR3 DNA follows: TGTGCCAGCAGTCCGAGGGGACCCCCTAATGAAAAACTGTTTTTT.

The gene calls are TRBV14 and TRBJ2-7; TRBD2 matches at 8 bases. V was clipped by 1 base and J by 3 bases; unmatched bases: 2. CDR1 SGHDN and CDR2 FVKESK come from the germline V gene. CDR3 length: 14 amino acids. Here the CDR3 DNA reads TGTGCCAGCAGCCAAGGACTAGCGATCTACGAGCAGTACTTC. This codes for CASSQGLAIYEQYF.

J is TRBJ2-7 and V is TRBV19; D ambiguous. V was cut by 5 bases and J by 2 bases, with 10 bases left in between. The CDR3 is made up of 13 amino acids. CDR1 LNHDA and CDR2 SQIVND come from the germline V gene (reference sequence). The DNA for the CDR3 is TGTGCCAGTAGTCCCGGTCCAACCTACGAGCAGTACTTC. Protein sequence: CASSPGPTYEQYF.

The V gene is TRBV9, the J gene TRBJ2-2; no firm D call. The length of the CDR3 is 14 residues. Per germline, CDR1 SGDLS and CDR2 YYNGEE. V shed 0 bases and J shed 5 bases, with 8 bases lying between them. CDR3 residues: CASSVELGTGELFF. The CDR3 DNA reads as TGTGCCAGCAGCGTAGAATTGGGGACCGGGGAGCTGTTTTTT.

The chain is built from TRBV27 and TRBJ1-1; no clear D. Per the germline V gene, CDR1 is MNHEY and CDR2 is SMNVEV (reference sequence). Trimming took off 3 bases at V and 7 bases at J, with 9 bases between the two ends. CDR3 length: 12 residues. The CDR3 nucleotides are TGTGCCAGCAGTTTTATCGCCGGTGAAGCTTTCTTT. Translated, it gives CASSFIAGEAFF.

The chain combines TRBV19 with TRBJ2-7; no clear D. The V gene lost 4 bases and the J gene lost 2 bases, with 12 bases spanning the gap. This CDR3 contains 14 residues. Germline CDR1 is LNHDA and CDR2 is SQIVND (reference sequence). CDR3 nucleotide sequence: TGTGCCAGTAGTACCCCCGGCGAGACCTACGAGCAGTACTTC. Translating gives CASSTPGETYEQYF.

The J gene is TRBJ1-1, the V gene TRBV3-1 (or the pseudogene TRBV3-2); 8 nucleotides agree with TRBD1. The trim removed 2 bases at V and 3 bases at J, leaving 5 bases unmatched. The V gene's germline CDR1 is LGHDT and CDR2 YNNKEL (reference sequence). The CDR3 runs 15 residues. The CDR3 bases are TGTGCCAGCAGCCAACTCGGCAGGGGGCACACTGAAGCTTTCTTT. This sequence encodes CASSQLGRGHTEAFF.

The CDR3, as DNA: TGCGCCAGCGCTAGCGGGAGCACAGATACGCAGTATTTT. Residues: CASASGSTDTQYF. The rearrangement links TRBV4-3 to TRBJ2-3; TRBD2 matches at 8 bases. The CDR3 extends over 13 amino acids. With 8 bases clipped from V and 0 bases from J, the junction kept 1 base outside the gene matches. In germline, CDR1 is LGHNA, CDR2 YSLEER.